A single sample gave rise to the 2 T cell receptor beta chains below, sequenced in a study of blood T cell repertoires in COVID-19. The table came from immunoSEQ multiplex PCR; TCRdb's copy has only in-frame clones and leaves some out. The table has about 68,000 clones, around 86% seen once. The sample consisted of peripheral blood. These receptors were obtained from a woman aged 60-70 years with acute or convalescent COVID-19.

The rearrangement links TRBV6-5 to TRBJ1-6; tentative D call: TRBD1 (6 bases). CDR1 and CDR2 (germline): MNHEY, SVGAGI. The V gene lost 7 bases and the J gene lost 10 bases, with 11 bases spanning the gap. The CDR3 length is 12 residues. DNA for the CDR3: TGTGCCAGCACGGGGGGCGGGTCACCCCTCCACTTT. Translated: CASTGGGSPLHF.

This chain joins TRBV2 and TRBJ1-4, with 7 bases matching TRBD1. The CDR3 extends over 16 amino acids. Germline V CDR1 and CDR2: SNHLY, FYNNEI. Trimming took 4 bases from V and 4 from J; bases not matched to a gene: 9. CDR3 in amino acids: CASSVAGTAYNEKLFF. The CDR3 coding sequence is TGTGCCAGCAGTGTCGCGGGGACAGCATATAATGAAAAACTGTTTTTT.